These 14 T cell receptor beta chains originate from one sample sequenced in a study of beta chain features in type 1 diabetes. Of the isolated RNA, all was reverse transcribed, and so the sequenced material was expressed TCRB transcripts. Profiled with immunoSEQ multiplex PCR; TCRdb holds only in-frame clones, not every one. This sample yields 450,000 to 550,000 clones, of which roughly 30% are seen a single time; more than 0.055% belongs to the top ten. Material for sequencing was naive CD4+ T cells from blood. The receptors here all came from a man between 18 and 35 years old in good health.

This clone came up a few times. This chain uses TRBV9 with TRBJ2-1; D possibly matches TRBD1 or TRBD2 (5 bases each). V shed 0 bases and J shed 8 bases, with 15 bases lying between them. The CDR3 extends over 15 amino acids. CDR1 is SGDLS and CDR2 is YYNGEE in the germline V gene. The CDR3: CASSVGRESFHEQFF. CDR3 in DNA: TGTGCCAGCAGCGTAGGCAGGGAGTCGTTCCATGAGCAGTTCTTC.

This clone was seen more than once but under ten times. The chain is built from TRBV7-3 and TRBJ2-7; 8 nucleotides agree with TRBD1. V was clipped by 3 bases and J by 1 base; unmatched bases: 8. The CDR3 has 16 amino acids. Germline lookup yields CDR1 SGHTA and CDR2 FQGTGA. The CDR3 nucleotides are TGTGCCAGCAGCTTCGGGACAGGCTCCCCTTCCTACGAGCAGTACTTC. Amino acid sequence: CASSFGTGSPSYEQYF.

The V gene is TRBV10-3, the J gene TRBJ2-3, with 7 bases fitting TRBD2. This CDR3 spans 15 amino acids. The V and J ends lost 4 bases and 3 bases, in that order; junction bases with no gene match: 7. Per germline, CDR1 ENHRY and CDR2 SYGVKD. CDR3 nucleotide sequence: TGTGCCATCAGTGGGGCGGCTAGCGGAACAGATACGCAGTATTTT. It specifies CAISGAASGTDTQYF.

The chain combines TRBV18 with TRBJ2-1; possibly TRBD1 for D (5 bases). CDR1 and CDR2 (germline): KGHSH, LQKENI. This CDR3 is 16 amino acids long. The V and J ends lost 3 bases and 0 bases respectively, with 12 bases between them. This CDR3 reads CASSPPGRASYNEQFF. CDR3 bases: TGTGCCAGCTCACCCCCTGGCAGGGCCTCCTACAATGAGCAGTTCTTC.

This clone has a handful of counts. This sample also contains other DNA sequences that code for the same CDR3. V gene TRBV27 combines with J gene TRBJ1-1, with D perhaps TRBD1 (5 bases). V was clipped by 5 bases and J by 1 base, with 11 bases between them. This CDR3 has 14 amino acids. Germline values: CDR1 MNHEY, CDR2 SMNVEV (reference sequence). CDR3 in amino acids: CASSPGTGNTEAFF. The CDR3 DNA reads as TGTGCCAGCAGTCCAGGGACGGGGAACACTGAAGCTTTCTTT.

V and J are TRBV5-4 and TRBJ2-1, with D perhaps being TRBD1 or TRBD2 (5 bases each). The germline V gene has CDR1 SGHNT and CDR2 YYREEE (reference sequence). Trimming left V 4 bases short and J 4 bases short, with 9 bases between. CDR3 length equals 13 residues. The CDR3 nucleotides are TGTGCCAGCAGCAGGGACGGATACAATGAGCAGTTCTTC. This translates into CASSRDGYNEQFF.

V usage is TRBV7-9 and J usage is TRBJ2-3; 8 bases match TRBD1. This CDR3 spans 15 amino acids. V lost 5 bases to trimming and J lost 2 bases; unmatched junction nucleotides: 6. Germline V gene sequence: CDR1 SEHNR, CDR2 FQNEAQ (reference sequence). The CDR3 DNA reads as TGTGCCAGCAGCCTCAGGGGGCGTGACACAGATACGCAGTATTTT. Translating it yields CASSLRGRDTDTQYF. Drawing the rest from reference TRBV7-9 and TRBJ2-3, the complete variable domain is DTGVSQNPRHKITKRGQNVTFRCDPISEHNRLYWYRQTLGQGPEFLTYFQNEAQLEKSRLLSDRFSAERPKGSFSTLEIQRTEQGDSAMYLCASSLRGRDTDTQYFGPGTRLTVL.

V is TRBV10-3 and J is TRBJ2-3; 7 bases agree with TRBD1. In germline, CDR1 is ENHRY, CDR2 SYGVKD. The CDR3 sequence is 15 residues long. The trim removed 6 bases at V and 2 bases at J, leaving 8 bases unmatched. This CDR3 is CAISLDRASTDTQYF. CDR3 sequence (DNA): TGTGCCATCAGCTTAGACAGGGCCTCCACAGATACGCAGTATTTT.

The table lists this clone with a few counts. CDR3: CAWTPLAGGPSEQFF. Here the CDR3 DNA reads TGTGCCTGGACTCCGCTAGCGGGAGGGCCTAGTGAGCAGTTCTTC. The rearrangement links TRBV30 to TRBJ2-1; 12 bases are shared with TRBD2. With V trimmed by 4 bases and J by 9 bases, 10 bases remained unmatched. There are 15 residues in the CDR3. Germline CDR1 reads GTSNPN; CDR2 reads SVGIG (reference sequence).

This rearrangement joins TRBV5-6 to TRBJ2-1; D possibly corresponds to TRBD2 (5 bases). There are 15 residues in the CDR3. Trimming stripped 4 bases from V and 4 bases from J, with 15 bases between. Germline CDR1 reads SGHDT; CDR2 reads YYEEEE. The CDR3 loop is CASSEDLGSYNEQFF. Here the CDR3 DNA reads TGTGCCAGCAGCGAGGACTTGGGCTCGTACAATGAGCAGTTCTTC.

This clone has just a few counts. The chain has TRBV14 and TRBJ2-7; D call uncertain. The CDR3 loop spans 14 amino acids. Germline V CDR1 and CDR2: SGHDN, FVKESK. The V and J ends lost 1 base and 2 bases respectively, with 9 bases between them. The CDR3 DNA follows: TGTGCCAGCAGCCAAGGGGCTTCGACCTACGAGCAGTACTTC. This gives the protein CASSQGASTYEQYF.

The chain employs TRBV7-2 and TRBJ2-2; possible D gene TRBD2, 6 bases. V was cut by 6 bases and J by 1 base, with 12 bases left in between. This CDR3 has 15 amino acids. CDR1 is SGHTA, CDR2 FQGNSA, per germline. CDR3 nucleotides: TGTGCCAGCAGTCCTGACGGGAGGAACACCGGGGAGCTGTTTTTT. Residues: CASSPDGRNTGELFF. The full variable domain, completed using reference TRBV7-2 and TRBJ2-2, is GAGVSQSPSNKVTEKGKDVELRCDPISGHTALYWYRQSLGQGLEFLIYFQGNSAPDKSGLPSDRFSAERTGGSVSTLTIQRTQQEDSAVYLCASSPDGRNTGELFFGEGSRLTVL.

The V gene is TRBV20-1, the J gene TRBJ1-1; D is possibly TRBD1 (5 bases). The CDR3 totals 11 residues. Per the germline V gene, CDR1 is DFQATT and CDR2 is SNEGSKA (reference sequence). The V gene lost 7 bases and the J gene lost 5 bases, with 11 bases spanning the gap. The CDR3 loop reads CSGQGFTEAFF. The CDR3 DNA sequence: TGCAGTGGCCAGGGATTTACTGAAGCTTTCTTT.

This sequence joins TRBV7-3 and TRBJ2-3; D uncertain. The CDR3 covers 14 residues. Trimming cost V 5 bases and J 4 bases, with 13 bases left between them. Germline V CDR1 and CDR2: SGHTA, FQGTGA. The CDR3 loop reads CASSQFGGSDTQYF. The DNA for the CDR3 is TGTGCCAGCAGCCAGTTTGGTGGCTCAGATACGCAGTATTTT.